The rows below give T cell receptor beta chains drawn from one sample of a study of beta chain features in type 1 diabetes. Here immunoSEQ multiplex PCR was the method, and the copy in TCRdb shows in-frame clones only, minus some. The sample consists of under 200,000 clones, 8% to 9.5% of them appearing once. Input material: central memory CD4+ T cells from blood. Source of these receptors: a woman under 30 with type 1 diabetes. Both conserved end residues are part of each CDR3. The order of the fields is clone size, J gene, V gene, D gene, CDR3 length, CDR3 DNA, CDR3 protein. The D gene is left open where the match is weak. Clone size appears in some rows only: once, few, many, or a class for an expanded clone.

clone size: few; J gene: TRBJ2-2; V gene: TRBV28; D gene: .; CDR3 length: 16; CDR3 DNA: TGTGCCAGCAGTTTGGGGGGTTTATCGGACACCGGGGAGCTGTTTTTT; CDR3 protein: CASSLGGLSDTGELFF
clone size: .; J gene: TRBJ2-5; V gene: TRBV19; D gene: TRBD2; CDR3 length: 18; CDR3 DNA: TGTGCCAGTAGTAAATCCGGGACTAGCGGAGACCTCCAAGAGACCCAGTACTTC; CDR3 protein: CASSKSGTSGDLQETQYF
clone size: few; J gene: TRBJ2-3; V gene: TRBV28; D gene: .; CDR3 length: 12; CDR3 DNA: TGTGCCAGCAGGGAGGGGACCCGTACGCAGTATTTT; CDR3 protein: CASREGTRTQYF
clone size: few; J gene: TRBJ2-7; V gene: TRBV6-1; D gene: TRBD1; CDR3 length: 14; CDR3 DNA: TGTGCCAGCAGGGCGGGACAGGGGGCTTACGAGCAGTACTTC; CDR3 protein: CASRAGQGAYEQYF
clone size: .; J gene: TRBJ2-2; V gene: TRBV6-6; D gene: TRBD2; CDR3 length: 16; CDR3 DNA: TGTGCCAGCAGTTATTCCGCACTAGCGGGAGCCGGGGAGCTGTTTTTT; CDR3 protein: CASSYSALAGAGELFF
clone size: few; J gene: TRBJ1-1; V gene: TRBV4-3; D gene: .; CDR3 length: 13; CDR3 DNA: TGCGCCAGCAGCCAAGGACAGGAGACTGAAGCTTTCTTT; CDR3 protein: CASSQGQETEAFF
clone size: .; J gene: TRBJ2-7; V gene: TRBV9; D gene: .; CDR3 length: 16; CDR3 DNA: TGTGCCAGCAGCCCTAGTTCCACTCAAGGGGACTACGAGCAGTACTTC; CDR3 protein: CASSPSSTQGDYEQYF
clone size: .; J gene: TRBJ1-1; V gene: TRBV19; D gene: .; CDR3 length: 14; CDR3 DNA: TGTGCCAGTAGTATATTAGTCCGGAACACTGAAGCTTTCTTT; CDR3 protein: CASSILVRNTEAFF
clone size: .; J gene: TRBJ1-3; V gene: TRBV30; D gene: TRBD1; CDR3 length: 15; CDR3 DNA: TGTGCCTGGAGTGTAACAGGGGGTTTTGGAAACACCATATATTTT; CDR3 protein: CAWSVTGGFGNTIYF
clone size: .; J gene: TRBJ2-7; V gene: TRBV4-1; D gene: TRBD2; CDR3 length: 15; CDR3 DNA: TGCGCCAGCAGCCAGGGAGGACTAGCGGGAGTCGAGCAGTACTTC; CDR3 protein: CASSQGGLAGVEQYF
clone size: .; J gene: TRBJ2-7; V gene: TRBV13; D gene: .; CDR3 length: 13; CDR3 DNA: TGTGCCAGCAGCCACCCTAATGGGGCCGAGCAGTACTTC; CDR3 protein: CASSHPNGAEQYF
clone size: few; J gene: TRBJ2-7; V gene: TRBV21-1; D gene: .; CDR3 length: 16; CDR3 DNA: TGTGCCAGCAGCAAATTTGCACTCACTGTACGCTACGAGCAGTACTTC; CDR3 protein: CASSKFALTVRYEQYF
clone size: few; J gene: TRBJ2-3; V gene: TRBV7-2; D gene: .; CDR3 length: 12; CDR3 DNA: TGTGCCAGCAGCCGTTTTGGCGATACGCAGTATTTT; CDR3 protein: CASSRFGDTQYF
clone size: .; J gene: TRBJ2-1; V gene: TRBV14; D gene: TRBD2; CDR3 length: 18; CDR3 DNA: TGTGCCAGCAGCCTGTCGGCGGCAGCGGGAGGGGTGAGGGGTGAGCAGTTCTTC; CDR3 protein: CASSLSAAAGGVRGEQFF